The 17 T cell receptor beta chains reported below all come from one sample, sequenced in a study of glioma-infiltrating T cells. The iRepertoire nested amplicon-rescue multiplex PCR amplified TCR alpha and beta CDR3s from RNA. Using its own MiXCR run on the multiplex PCR reads, TCRdb lists one record per CDR3 protein. The sample yields 100,000 to 150,000 distinct CDR3 sequences, 23% seen once. Source material: glioma tissue, nonneoplastic brain tissue, or PBMCs (not recorded which). These receptors were taken from a human donor with low-grade glioma or glioblastoma, undergoing nonglioma brain surgery, or in good health (not recorded which).

A few counts support this clonotype. Here the CDR3 reads CASSLRTSGSESSEQFF. CDR3 in DNA: TGTGCCAGCTCCCTCAGGACTAGCGGGAGTGAGAGTAGTGAGCAGTTCTTC. The chain recombines TRBV18 with TRBJ2-1; 13 nucleotides agree with TRBD2. Per the germline V gene, CDR1 is KGHSH and CDR2 is LQKENI. The CDR3 has 17 residues. V dropped 6 bases and J dropped 9; count of bases not matched to a gene: 14.

This clonotype was picked up many times. The genes are TRBV28 and TRBJ2-7, with D possibly matching TRBD1 (5 bases). The length of the CDR3 is 15 residues. Per the germline V gene, CDR1 is MDHEN and CDR2 is SYDVKM. Trimming pared 5 bases from V and 0 bases from J, leaving 14 bases between. The CDR3 DNA follows: TGTGCCAGCAGTCGCCGATACAGGCTCTCCTACGAGCAGTACTTC. Its protein is CASSRRYRLSYEQYF.

The rearrangement joins TRBV30 to TRBJ1-1; D is perhaps TRBD1 (5 bases). The CDR3 is 14 amino acids. V lost 1 base, J lost 4 bases, and 13 bases lay in between. Germline V gene lookup returns CDR1 GTSNPN and CDR2 SVGIG (reference sequence). The chain's CDR3 is CAWSGGGWATEAFF. The CDR3 DNA reads TGTGCCTGGAGTGGGGGGGGATGGGCCACTGAAGCTTTCTTT.

The table lists this clonotype with many counts. The chain recombines TRBV7-8 with TRBJ2-5, with a possible D match to TRBD2 (5 bases). Between the trimmed V and J ends, which lost 4 bases and 5 bases, there was a span of 17 bases. Germline V gives CDR1 SGHVS, CDR2 FQNEAQ. The CDR3 is 15 amino acids. The CDR3 reads CASSSLGSIQETQYF. The CDR3 DNA is TGTGCCAGCAGCTCGCTAGGGAGCATCCAGGAGACCCAGTACTTC. Complete variable domain (other parts from reference TRBV7-8 and TRBJ2-5): GAGVSQSPRYKVAKRGQDVALRCDPISGHVSLFWYQQALGQGPEFLTYFQNEAQLDKSGLPSDRFFAERPEGSVSTLKIQRTQQEDSAVYLCASSSLGSIQETQYFGPGTRLLVL.

This clonotype was seen at least ten times. This could be a read error, since a much larger clone is one nucleotide away. The chain carries TRBV27 and TRBJ2-2; 11 positions agree with TRBD2. The germline V gene has CDR1 MNHEY and CDR2 SMNVEV (reference sequence). The CDR3 contains 15 residues. Here the CDR3 DNA reads TGTCCCAGCAGTTTACTAGCGGGAGTGAACGGGGAGCTGTTTTTT. Translated, it gives CPSSLLAGVNGELFF.

As to this clonotype: Possible read error: a much larger clone is one base away. CDR3 nucleotides: TGTGCCAGCTCACCAGACAGGGACTCCTACGAGCAGTACTTC. The encoded protein is CASSPDRDSYEQYF. The chain is built from TRBV18 and TRBJ2-7; TRBD1 agrees at 7 bases. The germline V gene encodes CDR1 KGHSH and CDR2 LQKENI. The V and J ends lost 2 bases and 0 bases, in that order; junction bases with no gene match: 1. The CDR3 is 14 residues long. The variable domain in full, with the rest retrieved from reference TRBV18 and TRBJ2-7, is NAGVMQNPRHLVRRRGQEARLRCSPMKGHSHVYWYRQLPEEGLKFMVYLQKENIIDESGMPKERFSAEFPKEGPSILRIQQVVRGDSAAYFCASSPDRDSYEQYFGPGTRLTVT.

This clonotype was observed at least ten times. The chain uses TRBV12-3 or TRBV12-4 and TRBJ2-1; 9 nucleotides match TRBD1. The CDR3 is 14 amino acids. V shed 6 bases, J shed 3 bases, and the junction held 3 bases outside the gene matches. The CDR3 DNA follows: TGTGCCAGCAGCTTGGGACAGGGCTACAATGAGCAGTTCTTC. Translating it yields CASSLGQGYNEQFF.

Ten or more counts support this clonotype. V is TRBV6-1 and J is TRBJ2-2, with D perhaps assigned TRBD1 or TRBD2 (5 bases each). Trimming took 7 bases from V and 1 from J, leaving 16 bases between them. Germline assignment: CDR1 MNHNS and CDR2 SASEGT. This CDR3 has 16 amino acids. The CDR3 nucleotides are TGTGCCAGCACCACTCAGGGACGGCTGAACACCGGGGAGCTGTTTTTT. Protein sequence: CASTTQGRLNTGELFF.

At least ten counts were recorded for this clonotype. The gene calls are TRBV2 and TRBJ2-1; the D gene could be TRBD1 or TRBD2 (5 bases each). V was shortened by 6 bases and J by 9 bases, with 12 bases between the two germline ends. Germline V gene lookup returns CDR1 SNHLY and CDR2 FYNNEI. This CDR3 spans 12 amino acids. DNA for the CDR3: TGTGCCAGCAGGGCGACGGGGACTGAGCAGTTCTTC. Protein product: CASRATGTEQFF.

This clonotype was detected ten times or more. This rearrangement joins TRBV28 to TRBJ1-3; D not resolved. CDR3 length: 11 residues. V lost 6 bases and J 2 bases, leaving 2 bases between the germline ends. Per the germline V gene, CDR1 is MDHEN and CDR2 is SYDVKM. The CDR3 DNA sequence: TGTGCCAGCAGAACTGGAAACACCATATATTTT. Its translation: CASRTGNTIYF.

This clonotype was seen ten or more times. CDR3 residues: CASSSPDRGAYEQYF. The CDR3 DNA sequence: TGTGCCAGCAGCTCCCCGGACAGGGGGGCCTACGAGCAGTACTTC. The gene calls are TRBV7-9 and TRBJ2-7; 10 positions match TRBD1. Germline V gene sequence: CDR1 SEHNR, CDR2 FQNEAQ (reference sequence). V gave up 4 bases and J gave up 2 bases; unmatched junction bases: 5. There are 15 residues in the CDR3. Drawing the rest from reference TRBV7-9 and TRBJ2-7, the complete variable domain is DTGVSQNPRHKITKRGQNVTFRCDPISEHNRLYWYRQTLGQGPEFLTYFQNEAQLEKSRLLSDRFSAERPKGSFSTLEIQRTEQGDSAMYLCASSSPDRGAYEQYFGPGTRLTVT.

At least ten counts were recorded for this clonotype. This chain uses TRBV7-9 with TRBJ2-7; D remains ambiguous. Looked up from germline, CDR1 is SEHNR and CDR2 is FQNEAQ (reference sequence). V gave up 3 bases and J gave up 3 bases, with 3 bases separating them. This CDR3 region has 11 residues. This CDR3 reads CASSLNYEQYF. CDR3 nucleotide sequence: TGTGCCAGCAGCTTGAACTACGAGCAGTACTTC.

For this clonotype: This may be a read error, as it is one base from a much larger clone. The chain combines TRBV20-1 with TRBJ2-6; D remains unclear. The germline CDR1 and CDR2 sequences are DFQATT and SNEGSKA (reference sequence). The V end was cut by 0 bases, the J end by 2 bases, with 8 bases between. This CDR3 contains 15 residues. CDR3 nucleotide sequence: TGCAGTGCTAGAGATGGATGGACTGGGGCCAACGTCCTGACTTTC. Its protein product is CSARDGWTGANVLTF.

About this clonotype itself: A junction end diverges from the germline sequence, so it may reflect a read error. The chain recombines TRBV7-8 with TRBJ1-1; TRBD1 might be the D (5 bases). Germline CDR1 is SGHVS and CDR2 is FQNEAQ. The CDR3 is made up of 14 amino acids. The CDR3 spells CARRRGRGAPDAFF. The CDR3 DNA sequence: TGTGCCCGCCGCCGGGGCCGCGGGGCCCCTGACGCTTTCTTT.

Notes on this clonotype: This may be a read error: a much more frequent sequence differs by one nucleotide. The chain uses TRBV29-1 and TRBJ2-3, with 8 positions matching TRBD2. The CDR3 has 13 amino acids. Germline V gene sequence: CDR1 SQVTM, CDR2 ANQGSEA. The CDR3 is CSQSSGSTDTKYF. CDR3 DNA sequence: TGCAGCCAATCGAGCGGGAGCACAGATACGAAGTATTTT.

The chain joins TRBV2 to TRBJ1-1; D call uncertain. V lost 2 bases, J lost 4 bases, and 11 bases lay in between. The CDR3 has 14 residues. The germline CDR1 and CDR2 sequences are SNHLY and FYNNEI. In DNA form, the CDR3 reads TGTGCCAGCAGTGAATTGACGTTGGGCACTGAAGCTTTCTTT. Amino acid sequence: CASSELTLGTEAFF.

This clonotype was picked up one time. Possible read error: a much larger clone is one base away. The chain has TRBV6-1 and TRBJ1-6; possibly TRBD1 for D (6 bases). This CDR3 contains 16 residues. Per germline, CDR1 MNHNS and CDR2 SASEGT. The CDR3 sequence is CASRQQGTSYNSPPHF. CDR3 in DNA: TGTGCCAGCAGACAACAGGGAACGTCCTATAATTCACCCCCCCACTTT.